The next 10 T cell receptor beta chains were all read from a single sample in a study of blood T cell repertoires in COVID-19. Sequenced by immunoSEQ multiplex PCR; TCRdb stores in-frame clones only, minus some. Altogether about 300,000 clones are present, about 85% being singletons, with the ten largest covering approximately 12%. The sample comprised peripheral blood. Every receptor here comes from a human donor in a cohort sampled during active COVID-19.

The chain recombines TRBV5-1 with TRBJ2-7, with 8 bases identical to TRBD2. Germline V gene lookup returns CDR1 SGHRS and CDR2 YFSETQ. The CDR3 has 15 amino acids. V gave up 2 bases and J gave up 4 bases; unmatched junction bases: 8. The CDR3 is CASSFGASGLYEQYF. Here the CDR3 DNA reads TGCGCCAGCAGCTTCGGAGCTAGCGGGCTGTACGAGCAGTACTTC.

The chain joins TRBV6-5 to TRBJ2-3; the match to TRBD2 covers 7 bases. V was pared by 7 bases and J by 4 bases, with 5 bases of the junction left unmatched. Germline-derived CDR1 and CDR2 are MNHEY and SVGAGI. The CDR3 has 13 amino acids. The DNA of the CDR3 is TGTGCCAGCAAAATGGGGGGGGCAGATACGCAGTATTTT. It specifies CASKMGGADTQYF.

The rearrangement links TRBV2 to TRBJ2-5; 9 bases are a match to TRBD2. Losses at the gene ends were 4 bases for V and 2 bases for J; bases not matched to a gene: 8. Germline lookup yields CDR1 SNHLY and CDR2 FYNNEI. This CDR3 is 16 amino acids long. Written as DNA, the CDR3 is TGTGCCAGCAGTGGGGGCGGGAGGGGTCGACAAGAGACCCAGTACTTC. The encoded protein is CASSGGGRGRQETQYF.

The rearrangement uses TRBV7-8 and TRBJ2-7, with 9 bases identical to TRBD1. Trimming removed 5 bases from V and 6 bases from J; junction bases left unmatched: 5. Germline lookup yields CDR1 SGHVS and CDR2 FQNEAQ. This CDR3 is built from 13 residues. The CDR3 sequence: CASSAWTGVEQYF. In nucleotides, the CDR3 is TGTGCCAGCAGCGCTTGGACAGGGGTCGAGCAGTACTTC. Full variable domain (outside the CDR3, taken from reference TRBV7-8 and TRBJ2-7): GAGVSQSPRYKVAKRGQDVALRCDPISGHVSLFWYQQALGQGPEFLTYFQNEAQLDKSGLPSDRFFAERPEGSVSTLKIQRTQQEDSAVYLCASSAWTGVEQYFGPGTRLTVT.

The J gene is TRBJ2-1, the V gene TRBV5-4; 9 positions match TRBD1. Germline V gene sequence: CDR1 SGHNT, CDR2 YYREEE (reference sequence). This CDR3 region has 15 residues. V was clipped by 0 bases and J by 9 bases; unmatched bases: 7. The CDR3 DNA sequence: TGTGCCAGCAGCTTGGAAGGACAGGGGTATGCTGAGCAGTTCTTC. Its protein product is CASSLEGQGYAEQFF.

As DNA, the CDR3 is TGTGCCAGCAGCTTCCTCGCAGGGAAGGGGCCCGGGGAGCTGTTTTTT. It yields the protein CASSFLAGKGPGELFF. The gene calls are TRBV11-2 and TRBJ2-2; D possibly corresponds to TRBD1 (5 bases). This CDR3 has 16 residues. Germline lookup yields CDR1 SGHAT and CDR2 FQNNGV. V was pared by 3 bases and J by 6 bases, with 17 bases between. Supplemented by reference TRBV11-2 and TRBJ2-2, the full variable domain reads EAGVAQSPRYKIIEKRQSVAFWCNPISGHATLYWYQQILGQGPKLLIQFQNNGVVDDSQLPKDRFSAERLKGVDSTLKIQPAKLEDSAVYLCASSFLAGKGPGELFFGEGSRLTVL.

V and J are TRBV19 and TRBJ2-1; TRBD2 aligns across 13 bases. Trimming cost V 1 base and J 6 bases; bases outside gene matches: 6. The CDR3 sequence is 17 residues long. The germline V gene encodes CDR1 LNHDA and CDR2 SQIVND (reference sequence). The chain's CDR3 is CASSIALAGGPLNEQFF. The CDR3 DNA follows: TGTGCCAGTAGTATAGCACTAGCGGGAGGGCCTCTCAATGAGCAGTTCTTC.

The chain is built from TRBV24-1 and TRBJ2-3, with 8 positions matching TRBD1. V gave up 3 bases and J gave up 4 bases; unmatched junction bases: 5. The CDR3 loop spans 15 amino acids. Germline CDR1 KGHDR, CDR2 SFDVKD. Written as DNA, the CDR3 is TGTGCCACCAGTGATCCGGACAGGGTGGCAGATACGCAGTATTTT. Encoded protein: CATSDPDRVADTQYF.

The chain links TRBV6-8 to TRBJ1-4; 10 bases match TRBD1. Trimming at V came to 5 bases and at J to 2 bases, leaving 5 bases not matched to a gene. The germline CDR1 and CDR2 sequences are MNHGY and SAAAGT. The length of the CDR3 is 16 residues. Here the CDR3 DNA reads TGTGCCAGCAGTACGGACAGGGGGGTCACTAATGAAAAACTGTTTTTT. Its translation is CASSTDRGVTNEKLFF.

The chain combines TRBV3-1 (or the pseudogene TRBV3-2) with TRBJ1-2; D might be TRBD1 (6 bases). In germline, CDR1 is LGHDT, CDR2 YNNKEL (reference sequence). The CDR3 is made up of 14 amino acids. V lost 0 bases to trimming and J lost 8 bases, with 13 bases between them. CDR3 DNA sequence: TGTGCCAGCAGCCAAGATCAGGGGCGCTTAGGCTACACCTTC. Amino acid sequence: CASSQDQGRLGYTF.